The 7 T cell receptor beta chains given below trace back to one sample, sequenced in a study of OX40 agonist ivuxolimab in advanced cancers. Generated by immunoSEQ multiplex PCR, the TCRdb table keeps only in-frame clones and is missing some. This sample has some 80,000 clones, with about 90% found just once. The input for sequencing was CD4+ or CD8+ T cells sorted from blood, taken in a trial of the OX40 agonist ivuxolimab. The source is an adult with an advanced solid tumor such as melanoma, head and neck, liver or kidney cancer.

CDR3 loop: CASSPLDSEGTDTQYF. In nucleotides, the CDR3 is TGTGCCAGCAGCCCACTGGACAGCGAGGGCACAGATACGCAGTATTTT. The chain uses TRBV27 and TRBJ2-3; the D gene is possibly TRBD1 (6 bases). Between the trimmed V and J ends, which lost 6 bases and 1 base, there was a span of 17 bases. CDR1 is MNHEY and CDR2 is SMNVEV in the germline V gene (reference sequence). The CDR3 runs to 16 residues.

This clone came up a few times. The V and J genes are TRBV4-1 and TRBJ2-3; either TRBD1 or TRBD2 may supply D (5 bases each). V was cut by 3 bases and J by 0 bases, with 13 bases left in between. CDR1 is MGHRA and CDR2 is YSYEKL in the germline V gene. The CDR3 is made up of 16 amino acids. CDR3 bases: TGCGCCAGCAGCCACCCTAGGGGCGGGAGCACAGATACGCAGTATTTT. This encodes CASSHPRGGSTDTQYF.

The V gene is TRBV7-6, the J gene TRBJ2-1; 10 bases are a match to TRBD2. This CDR3 has 17 amino acids. Losses at the gene ends were 1 base for V and 2 bases for J; bases not matched to a gene: 5. CDR1 is SGHVS, CDR2 FNYEAQ, per germline. Here the CDR3 reads CASSLGSGGAAYNEQFF. The CDR3 nucleotides are TGTGCCAGCAGCTTAGGGAGCGGGGGGGCAGCCTACAATGAGCAGTTCTTC. The entire variable domain, with the rest obtained from reference TRBV7-6 and TRBJ2-1, is as follows: GAGVSQSPRYKVTKRGQDVALRCDPISGHVSLYWYRQALGQGPEFLTYFNYEAQQDKSGLPNDRFSAERPEGSISTLTIQRTEQRDSAMYRCASSLGSGGAAYNEQFFGPGTRLTVL.

The rearrangement links TRBV19 to TRBJ1-5, with D uncertain. Germline CDR1 LNHDA, CDR2 SQIVND (reference sequence). V was cut by 5 bases and J by 0 bases, with 11 bases left in between. This CDR3 is built from 15 residues. CDR3 DNA: TGTGCCAGTAGTCAACGACTGCTTAGCAATCAGCCCCAGCATTTT. Encoded protein: CASSQRLLSNQPQHF.

This sequence joins TRBV19 and TRBJ2-7, with 11 bases fitting TRBD1. V shed 4 bases and J 2 bases; nucleotides not matched to a gene: 1. Per the germline V gene, CDR1 is LNHDA and CDR2 is SQIVND (reference sequence). This CDR3 contains 14 residues. CDR3 nucleotide sequence: TGTGCCAGTAGTACGGGACAGGGGGCCTACGAGCAGTACTTC. Its protein product is CASSTGQGAYEQYF.

The chain recombines TRBV2 with TRBJ2-4; no definite D call. Trimming left V 3 bases short and J 6 bases short, with 15 bases between. CDR1 is SNHLY and CDR2 is FYNNEI in the germline V gene. This CDR3 comprises 15 residues. In DNA form, the CDR3 reads TGTGCCAGCAGTGAGGGGATGATAACGGGAAACATTCAGTACTTC. This encodes CASSEGMITGNIQYF. The complete variable domain, with remaining parts taken from reference TRBV2 and TRBJ2-4, reads EPEVTQTPSHQVTQMGQEVILRCVPISNHLYFYWYRQILGQKVEFLVSFYNNEISEKSEIFDDQFSVERPDGSNFTLKIRSTKLEDSAMYFCASSEGMITGNIQYFGAGTRLSVL.

The chain links TRBV5-4 to TRBJ2-5; 8 bases fit TRBD2. CDR1 is SGHNT and CDR2 is YYREEE in the germline V gene (reference sequence). The ends lost 5 bases at V and 2 bases at J; junction bases unmatched: 2. CDR3 size: 13 residues. CDR3 sequence (DNA): TGTGCCAGCAGAAGCGGGGGACAAGAGACCCAGTACTTC. Its translation: CASRSGGQETQYF.